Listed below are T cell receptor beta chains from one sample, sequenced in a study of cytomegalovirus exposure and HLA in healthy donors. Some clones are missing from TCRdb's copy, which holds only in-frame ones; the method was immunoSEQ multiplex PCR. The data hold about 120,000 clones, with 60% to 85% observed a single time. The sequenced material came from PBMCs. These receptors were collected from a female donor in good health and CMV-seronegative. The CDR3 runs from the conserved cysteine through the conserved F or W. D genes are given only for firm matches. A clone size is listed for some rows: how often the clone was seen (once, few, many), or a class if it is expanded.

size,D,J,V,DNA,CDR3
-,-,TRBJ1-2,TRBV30,TGTGCCTTCTCGACAGGTTTTACGGGCTACACCTTC,CAFSTGFTGYTF
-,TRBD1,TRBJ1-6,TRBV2,TGTGCCAGCAGTGTAAGACAGGGGGCGGGATCACCCCTCCACTTT,CASSVRQGAGSPLHF
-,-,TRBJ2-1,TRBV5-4,TGTGCCAGCAGCAAATCTTCCACAGACCCTTCGTACAATGAGCAGTTCTTC,CASSKSSTDPSYNEQFF
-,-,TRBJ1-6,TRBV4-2,TGTGCCAGCAGCCAAGAGCCAGGGGCGAATTCACCCCTCCACTTT,CASSQEPGANSPLHF
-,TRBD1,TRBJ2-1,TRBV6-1,TGTGCCAGCAACGACCGGGACAGGCCACTCAATGAGCAGTTCTTC,CASNDRDRPLNEQFF
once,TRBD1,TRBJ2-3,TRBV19,TGTGCCAGTAGTATTGATGGCAGGGGGACAGATACGCAGTATTTT,CASSIDGRGTDTQYF
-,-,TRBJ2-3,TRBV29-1,TGCAGCGTTGTTCGGAGAAAGTTCACAGATACGCAGTATTTT,CSVVRRKFTDTQYF
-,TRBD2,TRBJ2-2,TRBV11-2,TGTGCCAGCAGCTTCAGCGGGGGGGCCACCGGGGAGCTGTTTTTT,CASSFSGGATGELFF
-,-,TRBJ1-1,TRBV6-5,TGTGCCAGCAGCGTCCGACAGTGGCAAGGCACTGAAGCTTTCTTT,CASSVRQWQGTEAFF
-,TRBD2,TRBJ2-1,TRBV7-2,TGTGCCAGCAGCCCCGGCGGGAGGGATCTCTCGTTCAATGAGCAGTTCTTC,CASSPGGRDLSFNEQFF
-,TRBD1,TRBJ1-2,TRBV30,TGTGCCTGGAGTGGACAGGGGAACTATGGCTACACCTTC,CAWSGQGNYGYTF
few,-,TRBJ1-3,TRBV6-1,TGTGCCAGCAGTGGGACTCCTTGGGGGACAACCGACTCTGGAAACACCATATATTTT,CASSGTPWGTTDSGNTIYF
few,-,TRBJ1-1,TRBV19,TGTGCCAGTTCCATTAGCGTTAACACTGAAGCTTTCTTT,CASSISVNTEAFF
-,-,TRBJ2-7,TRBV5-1,TGCGCCAGCAGCTACGACAAGGCCTACGAGCAGTACTTC,CASSYDKAYEQYF
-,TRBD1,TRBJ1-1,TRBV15,TGTGCCACCAGCAGAGGGCCCCCGGGACAGTTATCTGAAGCTTTCTTT,CATSRGPPGQLSEAFF
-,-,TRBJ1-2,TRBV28,TGTGCCAGCAGCTTTAGGCCCCTAGGAAACTATGGCTACACCTTC,CASSFRPLGNYGYTF
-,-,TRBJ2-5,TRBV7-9,TGTGCCAGCAGCTCAAACAGGGATCCAAGAGAAACCCAGTACTTC,CASSSNRDPRETQYF
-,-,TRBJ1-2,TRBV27,TGTGCCAGCACGGGGGGCTATGGCTACACCTTC,CASTGGYGYTF
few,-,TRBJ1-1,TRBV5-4,TGTGCCAGCAGCTTGGGATTGAGAGGGAACACTGAAGCTTTCTTT,CASSLGLRGNTEAFF
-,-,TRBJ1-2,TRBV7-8,TGTGCCAGCAGCTTAGGGGGGGTGGGGTATGGCTACACCTTC,CASSLGGVGYGYTF
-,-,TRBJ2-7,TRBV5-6,TGTGCCAGCAGCTCCCTGGGCCCAGGGGCGCTCGAGCAGTACTTC,CASSSLGPGALEQYF
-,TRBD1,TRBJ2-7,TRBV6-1,TGTGCCAGCATCGGGATCGGGGGACAGGGTGGCGAGCAGTACTTC,CASIGIGGQGGEQYF
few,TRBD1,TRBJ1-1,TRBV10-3,TGTGCCATCAGTAAAACAGGGGATTCCATGAACACTGAAGCTTTCTTT,CAISKTGDSMNTEAFF
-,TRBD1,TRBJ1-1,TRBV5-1,TGCGCCAGCAGCTTGGTAGGGGACAGGGGGTTTATGGCTGAAGCTTTCTTT,CASSLVGDRGFMAEAFF
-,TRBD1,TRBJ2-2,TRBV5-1,TGCGCCAGCAGCCCCCGACAGGGGAGTGGCGGGGAGCTGTTTTTT,CASSPRQGSGGELFF
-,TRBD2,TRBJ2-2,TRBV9,TGTGCCAGCAGCGTAGTTAGCGGGGCGAACACCGGGGAGCTGTTTTTT,CASSVVSGANTGELFF
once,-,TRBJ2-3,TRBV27,TGTGCCAGCAGTTTTACCAGGGGTGTTCAAGATACGCAGTATTTT,CASSFTRGVQDTQYF
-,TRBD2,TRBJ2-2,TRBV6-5,TGTGCCAGCAGGCCCCTAGCGGGGCACACCGGGGAGCTGTTTTTT,CASRPLAGHTGELFF
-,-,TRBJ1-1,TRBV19,TGTGCCAGTAGTATTACAGAAGGTGGCACTGAAGCTTTCTTT,CASSITEGGTEAFF
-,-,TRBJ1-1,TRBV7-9,TGTGCCAGCAGCTTAATCTCTGAAGCTTTCTTT,CASSLISEAFF
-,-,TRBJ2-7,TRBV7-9,TGTGCCAGCAGCCCAGACTACGAGCAGTACTTC,CASSPDYEQYF
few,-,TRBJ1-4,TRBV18,TGTGCCAGCTCACGCGCCGGCGGAGCCACTAATGAAAAACTGTTTTTT,CASSRAGGATNEKLFF
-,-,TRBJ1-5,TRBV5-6,TGTGCCAGCAGCTTGTTGGCGGCCGATAGCAATCAGCCCCAGCATTTT,CASSLLAADSNQPQHF
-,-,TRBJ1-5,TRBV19,TGTGCCAGTAGTATAGAGGGAGGGACGGCAGCCAATCAGCCCCAGCATTTT,CASSIEGGTAANQPQHF
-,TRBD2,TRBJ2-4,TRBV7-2,TGTGCCAGCAGCTTACGCCGGGGGGACATTCAGTACTTC,CASSLRRGDIQYF
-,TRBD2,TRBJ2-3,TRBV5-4,TGTGCCAGCCTCCCCGCTGGGCTAGCGGGGGCTAGCACAGATACGCAGTATTTT,CASLPAGLAGASTDTQYF
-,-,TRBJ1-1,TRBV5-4,TGTGCCAGCAGCGGCAGGGTGAACACTGAAGCTTTCTTT,CASSGRVNTEAFF
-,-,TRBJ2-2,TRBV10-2,TGCGCCAGCAGACTAGGCGGAACCGGGGAGCTGTTTTTT,CASRLGGTGELFF
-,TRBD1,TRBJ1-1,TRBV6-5,TGTGCCAGCAGTTACAGGGGGACAGATGAAGCTTTCTTT,CASSYRGTDEAFF
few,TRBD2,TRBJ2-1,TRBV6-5,TGTGCCAGCAGCGAATCTGGGACTAGCGGTACGAAGCAGTTCTTC,CASSESGTSGTKQFF
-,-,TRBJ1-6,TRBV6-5,TGTGCCAGCAAACAGAGGGAAGGGCCCCTCCACTTT,CASKQREGPLHF
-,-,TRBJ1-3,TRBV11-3,TGTGCCAGCAGTAAAGCAGGATCTGGAAACACCATATATTTT,CASSKAGSGNTIYF
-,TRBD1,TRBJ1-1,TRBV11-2,TGTGCCAGCAACCAGGACAGGGGCGCTAAAGCTTTCTTT,CASNQDRGAKAFF
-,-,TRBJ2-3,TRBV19,TGTGCCAGTAGTATAGCGAGCACCAACACAGATACGCAGTATTTT,CASSIASTNTDTQYF